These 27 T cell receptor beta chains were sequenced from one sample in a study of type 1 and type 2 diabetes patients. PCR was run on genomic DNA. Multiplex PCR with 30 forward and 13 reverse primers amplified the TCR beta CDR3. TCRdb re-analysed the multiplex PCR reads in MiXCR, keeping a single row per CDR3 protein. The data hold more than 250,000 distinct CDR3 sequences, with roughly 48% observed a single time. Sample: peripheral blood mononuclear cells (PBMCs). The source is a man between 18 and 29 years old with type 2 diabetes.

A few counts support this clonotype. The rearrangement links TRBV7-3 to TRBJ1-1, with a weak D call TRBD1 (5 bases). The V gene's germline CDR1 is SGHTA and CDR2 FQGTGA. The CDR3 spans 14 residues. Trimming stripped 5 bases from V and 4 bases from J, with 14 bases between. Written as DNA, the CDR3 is TGTGCCAGCAGCCCCCATCAGGGTGTCACTGAAGCTTTCTTT. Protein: CASSPHQGVTEAFF.

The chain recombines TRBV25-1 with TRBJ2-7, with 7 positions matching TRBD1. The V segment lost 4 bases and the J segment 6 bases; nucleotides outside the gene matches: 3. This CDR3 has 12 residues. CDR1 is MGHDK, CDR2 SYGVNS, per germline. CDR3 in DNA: TGTGCCAGCAGTGTAACAGGGGTCGAGCAGTACTTC. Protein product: CASSVTGVEQYF.

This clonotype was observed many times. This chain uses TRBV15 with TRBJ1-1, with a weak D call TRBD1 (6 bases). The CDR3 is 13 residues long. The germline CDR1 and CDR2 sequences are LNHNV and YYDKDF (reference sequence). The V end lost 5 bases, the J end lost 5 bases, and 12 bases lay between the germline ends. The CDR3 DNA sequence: TGTGCCACCAGCCTAACAGGGAGAACTGAAGCTTTCTTT. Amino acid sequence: CATSLTGRTEAFF.

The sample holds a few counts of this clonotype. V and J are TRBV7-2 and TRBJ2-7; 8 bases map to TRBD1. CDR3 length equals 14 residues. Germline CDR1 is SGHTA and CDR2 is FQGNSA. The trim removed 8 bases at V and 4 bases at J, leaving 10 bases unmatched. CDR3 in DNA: TGTGCCAGCGGGAACCCGGGACAGGCGTACGAGCAGTACTTC. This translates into CASGNPGQAYEQYF.

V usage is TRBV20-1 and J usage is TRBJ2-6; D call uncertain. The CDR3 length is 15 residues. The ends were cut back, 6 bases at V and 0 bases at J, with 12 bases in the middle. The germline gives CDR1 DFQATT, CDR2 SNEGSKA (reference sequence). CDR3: CSAVTSNSGANVLTF. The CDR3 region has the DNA TGCAGTGCCGTGACGTCTAACTCTGGGGCCAACGTCCTGACTTTC.

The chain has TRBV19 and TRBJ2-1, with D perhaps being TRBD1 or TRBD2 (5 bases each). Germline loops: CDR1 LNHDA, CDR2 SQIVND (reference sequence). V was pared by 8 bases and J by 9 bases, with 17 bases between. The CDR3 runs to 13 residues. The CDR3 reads CASRGARGIEQFF. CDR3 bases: TGTGCCAGTCGTGGGGCACGAGGGATTGAGCAGTTCTTC.

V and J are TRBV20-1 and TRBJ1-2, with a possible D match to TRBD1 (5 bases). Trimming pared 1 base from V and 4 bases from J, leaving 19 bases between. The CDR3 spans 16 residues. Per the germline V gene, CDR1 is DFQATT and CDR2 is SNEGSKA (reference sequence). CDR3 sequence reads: CSARGPGDDNVYGYTF. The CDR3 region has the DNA TGCAGTGCTAGAGGCCCCGGGGACGACAACGTCTATGGCTACACCTTC.

CDR3 protein: CASSLGVRETQYF. The CDR3 nucleotides read TGTGCCAGCAGCTTAGGGGTTCGGGAGACCCAGTACTTC. V gene TRBV11-2 combines with J gene TRBJ2-5; D is ambiguous. The CDR3 extends over 13 amino acids. Germline V gene lookup returns CDR1 SGHAT and CDR2 FQNNGV. Trimming took 1 base from V and 5 from J, leaving 8 bases between them.

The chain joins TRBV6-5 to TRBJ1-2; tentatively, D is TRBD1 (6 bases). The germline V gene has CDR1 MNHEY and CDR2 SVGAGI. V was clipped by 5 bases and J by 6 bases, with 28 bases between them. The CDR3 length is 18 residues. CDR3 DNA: TGTGCCAGCAGTACCACCTTTTTTGGGGGGGCGTTGAACAATGGCTACACCTTC. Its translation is CASSTTFFGGALNNGYTF.

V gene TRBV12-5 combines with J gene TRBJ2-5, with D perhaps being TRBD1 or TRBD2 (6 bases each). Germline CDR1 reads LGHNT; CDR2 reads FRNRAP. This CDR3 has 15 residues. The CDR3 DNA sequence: TGTACCAGCAGTGAGTTTTGGGGGGCCCAAGAGACCCAGTACTTC. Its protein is CTSSEFWGAQETQYF.

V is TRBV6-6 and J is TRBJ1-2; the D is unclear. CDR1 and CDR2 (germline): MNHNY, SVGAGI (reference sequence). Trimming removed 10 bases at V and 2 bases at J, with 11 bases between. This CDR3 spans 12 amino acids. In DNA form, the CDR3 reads TGTGCCACCAACGACAAGAACTATGGCTACACCTTC. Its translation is CATNDKNYGYTF.

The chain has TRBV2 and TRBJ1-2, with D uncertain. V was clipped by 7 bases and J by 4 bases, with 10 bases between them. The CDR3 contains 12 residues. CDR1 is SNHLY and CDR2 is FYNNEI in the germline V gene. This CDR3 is CASKGLTYGYTF. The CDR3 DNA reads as TGTGCCAGCAAAGGTCTGACCTATGGCTACACCTTC.

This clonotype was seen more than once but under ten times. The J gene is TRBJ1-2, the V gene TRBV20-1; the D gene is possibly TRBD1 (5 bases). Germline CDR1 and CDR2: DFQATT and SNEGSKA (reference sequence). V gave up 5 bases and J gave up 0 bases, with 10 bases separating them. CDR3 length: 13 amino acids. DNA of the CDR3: TGCAGTGCTGCACCGGACACTAACTATGGCTACACCTTC. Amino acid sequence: CSAAPDTNYGYTF.

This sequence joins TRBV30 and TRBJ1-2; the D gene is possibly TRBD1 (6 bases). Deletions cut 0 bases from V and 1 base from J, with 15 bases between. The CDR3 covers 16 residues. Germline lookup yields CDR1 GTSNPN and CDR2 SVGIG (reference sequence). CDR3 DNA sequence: TGTGCCTGGAGTGTACGGGGGCAGGGTGGTAACTATGGCTACACCTTC. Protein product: CAWSVRGQGGNYGYTF.

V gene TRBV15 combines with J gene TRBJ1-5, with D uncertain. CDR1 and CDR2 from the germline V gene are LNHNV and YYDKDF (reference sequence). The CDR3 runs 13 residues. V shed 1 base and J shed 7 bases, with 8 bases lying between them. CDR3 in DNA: TGTGCCACCAGCAGAGTTAACGTCCAGCCCCAGCATTTT. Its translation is CATSRVNVQPQHF.

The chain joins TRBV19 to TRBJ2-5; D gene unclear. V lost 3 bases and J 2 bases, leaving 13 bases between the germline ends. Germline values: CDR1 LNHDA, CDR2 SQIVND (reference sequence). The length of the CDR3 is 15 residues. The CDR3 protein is CASSIPRGGQETQYF. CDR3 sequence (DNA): TGTGCCAGTAGTATTCCCCGAGGCGGTCAAGAGACCCAGTACTTC.

CDR3: CASSEGRFSSYEQYF. CDR3 coding DNA: TGTGCCAGCAGTGAAGGACGATTTTCCTCCTACGAGCAGTACTTC. This rearrangement joins TRBV6-1 to TRBJ2-7; D gene unclear. CDR1 is MNHNS and CDR2 is SASEGT in the germline V gene. The V end was cut by 1 base, the J end by 0 bases, with 10 bases between. CDR3 length equals 15 residues.

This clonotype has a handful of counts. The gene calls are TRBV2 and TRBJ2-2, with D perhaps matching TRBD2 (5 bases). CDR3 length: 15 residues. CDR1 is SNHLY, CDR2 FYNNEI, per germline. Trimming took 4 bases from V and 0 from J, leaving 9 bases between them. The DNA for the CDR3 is TGTGCCAGCAGTGTTCTCGGGGCGAACACCGGGGAGCTGTTTTTT. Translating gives CASSVLGANTGELFF.

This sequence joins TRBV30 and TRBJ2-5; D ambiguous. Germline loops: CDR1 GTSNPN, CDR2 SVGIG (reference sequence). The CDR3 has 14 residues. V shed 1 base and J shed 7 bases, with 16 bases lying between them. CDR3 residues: CAWSAPQTLGTQYF. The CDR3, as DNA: TGTGCCTGGAGTGCTCCCCAGACTTTGGGGACCCAGTACTTC.

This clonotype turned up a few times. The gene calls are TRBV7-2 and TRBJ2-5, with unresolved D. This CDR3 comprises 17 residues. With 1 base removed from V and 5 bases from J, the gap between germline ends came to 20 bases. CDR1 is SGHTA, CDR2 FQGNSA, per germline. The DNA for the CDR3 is TGTGCCAGCAGCTTAGAGGCCGACGCAATCCCGAGGGAGACCCAGTACTTC. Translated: CASSLEADAIPRETQYF.

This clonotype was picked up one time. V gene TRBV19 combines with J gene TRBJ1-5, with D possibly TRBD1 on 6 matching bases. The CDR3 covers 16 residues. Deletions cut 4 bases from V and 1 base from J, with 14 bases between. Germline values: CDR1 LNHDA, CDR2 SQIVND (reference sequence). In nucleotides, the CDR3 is TGTGCCAGTAGTACTACACAGGGTTGGAGCAATCAGCCCCAGCATTTT. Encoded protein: CASSTTQGWSNQPQHF.

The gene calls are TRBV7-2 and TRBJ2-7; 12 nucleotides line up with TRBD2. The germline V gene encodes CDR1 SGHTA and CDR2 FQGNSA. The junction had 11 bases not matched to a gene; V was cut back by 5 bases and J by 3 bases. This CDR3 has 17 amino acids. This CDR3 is CASSPTSGGFRFYEQYF. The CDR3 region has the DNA TGTGCCAGCAGCCCTACTAGCGGGGGGTTCCGATTCTACGAGCAGTACTTC.

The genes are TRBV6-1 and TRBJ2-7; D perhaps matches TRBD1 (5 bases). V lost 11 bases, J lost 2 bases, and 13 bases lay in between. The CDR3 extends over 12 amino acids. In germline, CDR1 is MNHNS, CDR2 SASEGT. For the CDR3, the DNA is TGTGCCTGTCAAGGGGCGGCCTACGAGCAGTACTTC. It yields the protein CACQGAAYEQYF.

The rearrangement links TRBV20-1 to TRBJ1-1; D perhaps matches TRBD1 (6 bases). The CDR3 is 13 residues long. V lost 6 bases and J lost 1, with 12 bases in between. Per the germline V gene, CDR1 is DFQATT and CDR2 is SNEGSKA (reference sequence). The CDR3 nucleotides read TGCAGTGCCCTGGACAGAGCGAACACTGAAGCTTTCTTT. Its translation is CSALDRANTEAFF.

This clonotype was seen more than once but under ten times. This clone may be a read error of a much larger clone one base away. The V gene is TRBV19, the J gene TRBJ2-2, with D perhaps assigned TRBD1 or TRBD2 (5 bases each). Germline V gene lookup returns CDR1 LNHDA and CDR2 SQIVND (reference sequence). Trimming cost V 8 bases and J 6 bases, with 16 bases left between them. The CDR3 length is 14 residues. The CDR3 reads CASGTGSRAGELFF. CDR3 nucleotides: TGTGCCAGTGGGACGGGATCGCGAGCCGGGGAGCTGTTTTTT.

The CDR3 bases are TGTGCCAGCAGCGGTCCCCGACAGGGAGTGGTCCAAGAGACCCAGTACTTC. This sequence encodes CASSGPRQGVVQETQYF. The chain links TRBV2 to TRBJ2-5; TRBD1 agrees at 7 bases. The J segment lost 1 base and the V segment lost 6 bases, leaving 14 bases of the junction unmatched. In germline, CDR1 is SNHLY, CDR2 FYNNEI. The CDR3 runs to 17 residues.

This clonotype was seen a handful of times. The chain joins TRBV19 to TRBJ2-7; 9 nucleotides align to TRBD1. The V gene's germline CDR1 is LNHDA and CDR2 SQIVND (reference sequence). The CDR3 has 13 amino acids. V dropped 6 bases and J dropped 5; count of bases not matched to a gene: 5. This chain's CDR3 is CASRGRDRDEQYF. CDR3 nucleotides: TGTGCCAGTAGGGGACGGGACAGGGACGAGCAGTACTTC. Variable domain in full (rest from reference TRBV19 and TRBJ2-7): DGGITQSPKYLFRKEGQNVTLSCEQNLNHDAMYWYRQDPGQGLRLIYYSQIVNDFQKGDIAEGYSVSREKKESFPLTVTSAQKNPTAFYLCASRGRDRDEQYFGPGTRLTVT.